This T cell receptor (beta chain) was retrieved from a study of blood T cell repertoires in COVID-19. For the study at large: Sites in the United States, Italy and Spain provided acute and convalescent COVID-19 samples. T cells, B-cell-depleted T cells, or PBMCs supplied cDNA or gDNA.

How the authors handled the data: For nucleated cells, counts were estimated from reference gene primer amplification. Sequenced by immunoSEQ multiplex PCR; TCRdb stores in-frame clones only, minus some. V and J calls and clone size come straight from that table; D and trimming were deduced from the DNA. The sample lists 200,000 to 300,000 clones, about 85% occurring once. The TCR comes from a man aged 55 to 70 with acute or convalescent COVID-19. The source material was peripheral blood.

The CDR3 loop reads CASSAPQGGNTEAFF. The CDR3 region has the DNA TGTGCCAGCAGTGCCCCGCAGGGTGGGAACACTGAAGCTTTCTTT. V is TRBV28 and J is TRBJ1-1, with a possible D match to TRBD1 (5 bases). Between the trimmed V and J ends, which lost 5 bases and 1 base, there was a span of 14 bases. The CDR3 contains 15 residues. Germline values: CDR1 MDHEN, CDR2 SYDVKM.